This T cell receptor beta chain derives from a study of early T cells in non-severe SARS-CoV-2 infection. One entry per CDR3 protein results from TCRdb running MiXCR on the 5' RACE reads. Of approximately 52,000 distinct CDR3 sequences listed, under 8.5% were seen once; the top ten hold roughly 4%. V gave up 4 bases and J gave up 6 bases, with 6 bases separating them. Germline V gene lookup returns CDR1 MNHEY and CDR2 SMNVEV (reference sequence). The CDR3 extends over 12 amino acids. The source of this sequence is an adult who was a healthcare worker with PCR-confirmed SARS-CoV-2 infection or an uninfected control (not recorded which). V is TRBV27 and J is TRBJ2-2; D uncertain. Sequences were obtained from whole blood. CDR3 in amino acids: CASSWGAGELFF. The CDR3 DNA follows: TGTGCCAGCAGTTGGGGTGCCGGGGAGCTGTTTTTT.